The clone carrying this TCR beta chain was detected only once. Its antigen is unidentified. Measured with immunoSEQ multiplex PCR; TCRdb has only the in-frame clones, and not every one. The sample includes under 200,000 clones, approximately 93% of them seen just once. The CDR3 length is 13 residues. Germline CDR1 reads MRHNA; CDR2 reads SNTAGT. V lost 0 bases and J lost 14, with 15 bases in between. The record originates from a study of T cell responses to AZD1222 COVID-19 vaccine. Broader study findings: Reports say nearly half of spike-specific TCRs go after unmutated variant regions.

V is TRBV6-4 and J is TRBJ2-3, with a weak D call TRBD2 (6 bases). The sequences come from peripheral blood, collected on day 0 of AZD1222 vaccination. The source of this sequence is an adult in good health. The CDR3 loop reads CASSDSEGLWLYF. CDR3 in DNA: TGTGCCAGCAGTGACTCGGAGGGACTGTGGCTGTATTTT.